These T cell receptor beta chains were read from a single sample in a study of blood T cell repertoires in COVID-19. TCRdb's copy holds only in-frame clones and misses some; the assay was immunoSEQ multiplex PCR. This table has tens of thousands of clones, about 83% appearing once. The specimen sequenced was peripheral blood. These receptor sequences come from a woman aged 55-75 years with COVID-19, enrolled during active disease. The CDR3 runs from the conserved cysteine through the conserved F or W. D genes are given only for firm matches. For some rows the clone size is stated as once, few or many, or as a class when expanded; others skip it.

j_gene | d_gene | v_gene | abundance | CDR3nt | CDR3aa
TRBJ2-1 | . | TRBV6-6 | . | TGTGCCAGCAGTAACGCGAACAATGAGCAGTTCTTC | CASSNANNEQFF
TRBJ2-1 | TRBD2 | TRBV5-8 | . | TGTGCCAGCAGAGGTAGCGGGGGACGATACAATGAGCAGTTCTTC | CASRGSGGRYNEQFF
TRBJ1-2 | . | TRBV5-4 | . | TGTGCCAGCAGCCCCCGTGGAAGGGGAAATGGCTACACCTTC | CASSPRGRGNGYTF
TRBJ2-5 | . | TRBV6-5 | . | TGTGCCAGCAGTTATTCGAGGGCCCAAGAGACCCAGTACTTC | CASSYSRAQETQYF
TRBJ1-1 | TRBD1 | TRBV30 | . | TGTGCCTGGAAAAGGGCGGACAGGGAGAGCACTGAAGCTTTCTTT | CAWKRADRESTEAFF
TRBJ1-1 | . | TRBV3-1/TRBV3-2 | once | TGTGCCAGCAGCCAAGATCCGGTGTACACTGAAGCTTTCTTT | CASSQDPVYTEAFF
TRBJ1-6 | . | TRBV5-1 | . | TGCGCCGTCCGGGGGGAACAGGCCAATTCACCCCTCCACTTT | CAVRGEQANSPLHF
TRBJ2-2 | TRBD2 | TRBV2 | once | TGTGCCAGCAGGGGACTAGCGGGAGTCCCCGGGGAGCTGTTTTTT | CASRGLAGVPGELFF
TRBJ2-7 | . | TRBV11-3 | once | TGTGCCAGCAGCCGAGGGTACGGGATCCTAGAGCAGTACTTC | CASSRGYGILEQYF
TRBJ2-1 | . | TRBV18 | . | TGTGCCAGCTCACCAGGGCGGAGGGAGCAGTTCTTC | CASSPGRREQFF
TRBJ1-6 | . | TRBV21-1 | . | TGTGCCAGCAGCAGAAGGTCTTGGGCCAAGAATTCACCCCTCCACTTT | CASSRRSWAKNSPLHF
TRBJ2-7 | TRBD1 | TRBV6-6 | few | TGTGCCACCACACGACAGGGGTACGAGCAGTACTTC | CATTRQGYEQYF
TRBJ1-3 | TRBD1 | TRBV2 | . | TGTGCCACCCGAGCAGGGGGAAGCTCTGGAAACACCATATATTTT | CATRAGGSSGNTIYF
TRBJ1-6 | . | TRBV28 | . | TGTGCCAGCCGCCACCAACAGGGTTCTGGTTCACCCCTCCACTTT | CASRHQQGSGSPLHF
TRBJ2-7 | . | TRBV3-1/TRBV3-2 | . | TGTGCCAGCAGCCAAGTCCCGGACACCGGCTACGAGCAGTACTTC | CASSQVPDTGYEQYF
TRBJ1-6 | . | TRBV7-2 | . | TGTGCCAGCAGCACGGGGGGCGGCGTTGGGTCACCCCTCCACTTT | CASSTGGGVGSPLHF
TRBJ1-2 | . | TRBV12-3/TRBV12-4 | few | TGTGCCAGCAGTTTGGGCCACTATGGCTACACCTTC | CASSLGHYGYTF
TRBJ1-3 | . | TRBV9 | few | TGTGCCAGCAGCGTAACGGGGAACTCTGGAAACACCATATATTTT | CASSVTGNSGNTIYF
TRBJ1-2 | . | TRBV27 | . | TGTGCCAGCAGTTTAAGCTCGGGTAACTATGGCTACACCTTC | CASSLSSGNYGYTF
TRBJ1-1 | TRBD1 | TRBV19 | . | TGTGCCACACGTTCCAGGGGGATGAACACTGAAGCTTTCTTT | CATRSRGMNTEAFF
TRBJ1-6 | TRBD1 | TRBV3-1/TRBV3-2 | . | TGTGCCAGCAGCCAAGAAGGGACAGGGGCACCACCCCTCCACTTT | CASSQEGTGAPPLHF
TRBJ2-1 | TRBD2 | TRBV5-1 | . | TGCGCCAGCAGCTTCGTGAGCGGGAGTGGGGGCAATGAGCAGTTCTTC | CASSFVSGSGGNEQFF
TRBJ2-7 | TRBD1 | TRBV5-5 | . | TGTGCCAGCAGCTTCGTCGGGCTGACAGGGGTGTACGAGCAGTACTTC | CASSFVGLTGVYEQYF
TRBJ1-2 | . | TRBV28 | . | TGTGCCAGCAGCCCGGTCGTACGTAGCTATGGCTACACCTTC | CASSPVVRSYGYTF
TRBJ2-7 | TRBD2 | TRBV9 | . | TGTGCCAGCAGCGGGGGACTAGCGGGAGGGCCTTACGAGCAGTACTTC | CASSGGLAGGPYEQYF
TRBJ1-2 | . | TRBV2 | . | TGTGCCAGCAGGACCTCCCGGTCCGGAGGGAGCTATGGCTACACCTTC | CASRTSRSGGSYGYTF
TRBJ2-7 | TRBD1 | TRBV27 | . | TGTGCCAGCAGTTTATCGAGAGGACCGGGACAGGGGAGCTACGAGCAGTACTTC | CASSLSRGPGQGSYEQYF
TRBJ2-7 | TRBD2 | TRBV30 | few | TGTGCCTGGAGTGTTACTGGGAGGGCCTACGAGCAGTACTTC | CAWSVTGRAYEQYF
TRBJ2-1 | . | TRBV24-1 | . | TGTGCCACCAGTGGTGGTCCGGGGGTTGGGAACAATGAGCAGTTCTTC | CATSGGPGVGNNEQFF
TRBJ2-2 | . | TRBV7-3 | . | TGTGCCAGCAGCTTAAGAGGCGGGGAGCTGTTTTTT | CASSLRGGELFF
TRBJ2-3 | TRBD2 | TRBV9 | . | TGTGCCAGCAGCAGAGACGAAGCGGGAGTGTTAGATACGCAGTATTTT | CASSRDEAGVLDTQYF
TRBJ1-2 | . | TRBV6-5 | . | TGTGCCAGCAGCCGCCAGGGGTCGGTCTATGGCTACACCTTC | CASSRQGSVYGYTF
TRBJ1-5 | TRBD1 | TRBV6-5 | . | TGTGCCAGCAGTAGGACAGGGGTAAACGGCCAGCCCCAGCATTTT | CASSRTGVNGQPQHF
TRBJ1-2 | . | TRBV3-1/TRBV3-2 | . | TGTGCCAGCAGCCAAGGACAGAAAGCTAACTATGGCTACACCTTC | CASSQGQKANYGYTF
TRBJ2-5 | . | TRBV2 | . | TGTGCCAGCGGACAAATCCAAGAGACCCAGTACTTC | CASGQIQETQYF
TRBJ2-1 | . | TRBV20-1 | . | TGCAGTGCGTGGGCCGCCACCGGTCAGTTCTTC | CSAWAATGQFF
TRBJ1-1 | TRBD1 | TRBV24-1 | . | TGTGCCACTAGGGACAGCAAAATCACTGAAGCTTTCTTT | CATRDSKITEAFF
TRBJ2-1 | TRBD2 | TRBV6-2/TRBV6-3 | . | TGTGCCAGCAGCGAGGGACTAGTCAATGGGGATGAGCAGTTCTTC | CASSEGLVNGDEQFF
TRBJ2-1 | TRBD2 | TRBV10-3 | . | TGTGCCATCACCAAGGGGACTAGCGGGAGTAGTAATGAGCAGTTCTTC | CAITKGTSGSSNEQFF
TRBJ1-6 | TRBD1 | TRBV5-1 | . | TGCGCCAGCAGCCGGGACAGGGGGGAATCACCCCTCCACTTT | CASSRDRGESPLHF
TRBJ2-1 | TRBD2 | TRBV6-2/TRBV6-3 | . | TGTGCCAGCAGTTACTCGACGGGGGGCCTACTAGCGGGAGTATACAATGAGCAGTTCTTC | CASSYSTGGLLAGVYNEQFF
TRBJ2-7 | TRBD2 | TRBV20-1 | . | TGCAGTGCTAGTCTAGCGGGAGGACCACTACGAGGGCAGTACTTC | CSASLAGGPLRGQYF
TRBJ1-2 | . | TRBV6-1 | . | TGTGCCAGCAGTGAATATGCAGGGGTTCCCTATGGCTACACCTTC | CASSEYAGVPYGYTF